This record covers a single TCR beta chain. The data belong to a study of blood T cell repertoires in COVID-19. The CDR3 has 15 amino acids. Unmatched junction bases numbered 6, after V lost 3 bases and J lost 3 bases. Germline values: CDR1 GTSNPN, CDR2 SVGIG (reference sequence). The data were produced by immunoSEQ multiplex PCR, yet TCRdb's version contains in-frame clones alone and is incomplete. This table holds about 140,000 clones, roughly 84% found once. This sequence originates from a man aged 35 to 55 with acute COVID-19. This rearrangement joins TRBV30 to TRBJ2-7, with TRBD2 matching over 12 bases. Sequenced material: PBMCs or T cells enriched from blood (not recorded which). The CDR3 nucleotides read TGTGCCTGGAGGGCCGGACTAGCGGGGCTCTACGAGCAGTACTTC. Encoded protein: CAWRAGLAGLYEQYF.